This T cell receptor (beta chain) was captured by sequencing in a study of PD-L1 blockade in urothelial cancer. Study details: Blood analysis was done at 3 weeks (second dose) and 6 weeks after treatment began. Counts from blood samples showed a median of roughly 140,000 T cells.

Study-wide points: Better progression-free and overall survival followed lower pretreatment blood clonality.

Time point reported: peripheral blood 6 weeks after treatment start. Patients in the study were battling locally advanced or metastatic urothelial carcinoma. The germline gives CDR1 LNHDA, CDR2 SQIVND (reference sequence). The length of the CDR3 is 16 residues. The V gene end was trimmed by 1 base and the J gene end by 2 bases; junction bases not matched to a gene: 1. With respect to this clone: Its antigen is not identified.

The assay was immunoSEQ multiplex PCR, and TCRdb's table has in-frame clones only and misses some. The table lists around 120,000 clones, about 89% of them singletons. This chain connects TRBV19 to TRBJ2-3; TRBD2 matches at 12 bases. The receptor was derived from a man aged 55 to 70 with urothelial cancer. The specimen comprised PBMCs, sampled around atezolizumab (anti-PD-L1) treatment. The CDR3 region is CASSIGLAGDTDTQYF. CDR3 coding DNA: TGTGCCAGTAGTATAGGACTAGCGGGGGACACAGATACGCAGTATTTT. The whole variable domain, remainder taken from reference TRBV19 and TRBJ2-3, is DGGITQSPKYLFRKEGQNVTLSCEQNLNHDAMYWYRQDPGQGLRLIYYSQIVNDFQKGDIAEGYSVSREKKESFPLTVTSAQKNPTAFYLCASSIGLAGDTDTQYFGPGTRLTVL.